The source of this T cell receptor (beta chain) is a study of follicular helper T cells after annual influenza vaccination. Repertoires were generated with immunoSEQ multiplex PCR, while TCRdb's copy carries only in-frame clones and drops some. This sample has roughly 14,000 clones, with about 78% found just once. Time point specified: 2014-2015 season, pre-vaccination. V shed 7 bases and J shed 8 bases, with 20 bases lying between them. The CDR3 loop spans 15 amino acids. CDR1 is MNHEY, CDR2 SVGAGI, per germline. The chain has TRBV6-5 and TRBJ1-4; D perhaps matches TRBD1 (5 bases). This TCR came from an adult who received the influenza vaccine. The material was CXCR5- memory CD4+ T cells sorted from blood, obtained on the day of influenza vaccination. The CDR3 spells CASKSRSGNREKLFF. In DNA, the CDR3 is TGTGCCAGCAAATCACGGTCAGGGAACCGGGAAAAACTGTTTTTT.